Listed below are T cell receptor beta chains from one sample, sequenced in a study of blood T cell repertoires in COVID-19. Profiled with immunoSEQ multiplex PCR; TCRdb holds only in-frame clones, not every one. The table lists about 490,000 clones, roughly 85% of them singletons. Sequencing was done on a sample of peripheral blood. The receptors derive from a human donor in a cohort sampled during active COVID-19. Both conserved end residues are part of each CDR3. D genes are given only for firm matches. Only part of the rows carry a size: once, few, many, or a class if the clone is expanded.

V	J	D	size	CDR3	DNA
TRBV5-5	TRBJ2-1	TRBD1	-	CASSLIQGANEQFF	TGTGCCAGCAGCTTGATACAGGGGGCAAATGAGCAGTTCTTC
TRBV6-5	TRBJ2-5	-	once	CASSLLGTTSGGLYF	TGTGCCAGCAGTCTTCTGGGGACTACTAGTGGGGGGCTATACTTC
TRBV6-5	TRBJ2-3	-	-	CASSFMAASGDTQYF	TGTGCCAGCAGTTTTATGGCTGCCAGCGGGGATACGCAGTATTTT
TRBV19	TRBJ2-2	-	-	CASSILGSANTGELFF	TGTGCCAGTAGTATCCTCGGGAGTGCGAACACCGGGGAGCTGTTTTTT
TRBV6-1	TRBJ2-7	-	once	CASSEYAGMGSSYEQYF	TGTGCCAGCAGTGAGTATGCGGGTATGGGCAGTTCCTACGAGCAGTACTTC
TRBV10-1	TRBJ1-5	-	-	CASTSQWAHSGQPQHF	TGCGCCAGCACCTCACAGTGGGCACACAGTGGTCAGCCCCAGCATTTT
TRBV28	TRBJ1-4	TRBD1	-	CASSPGQGLEKLFF	TGTGCCAGCAGCCCGGGACAGGGCCTCGAAAAACTGTTTTTT
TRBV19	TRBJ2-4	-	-	CASSSVWNIQYF	TGTGCCAGTAGTTCGGTTTGGAACATTCAGTACTTC
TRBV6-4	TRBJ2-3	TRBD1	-	CASRLDRGADTQYF	TGTGCCAGCAGGCTGGACAGGGGCGCAGATACGCAGTATTTT
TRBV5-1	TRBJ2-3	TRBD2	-	CASSPTSGSDTQYF	TGCGCCAGCAGCCCCACTAGCGGGTCGGATACGCAGTATTTT
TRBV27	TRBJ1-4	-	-	CASSSPGYGEKLFF	TGTGCCAGCAGTTCACCGGGGTATGGGGAAAAACTGTTTTTT
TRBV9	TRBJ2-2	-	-	CASSVGEGGYNTGELFF	TGTGCCAGCAGCGTAGGTGAGGGCGGGTATAACACCGGGGAGCTGTTTTTT
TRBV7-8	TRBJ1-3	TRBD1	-	CASSQRQGETNTIYF	TGTGCCAGCAGCCAAAGACAGGGAGAGACAAACACCATATATTTT
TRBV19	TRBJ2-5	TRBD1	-	CASTETPPGTGVETQYF	TGTGCCAGTACCGAAACGCCCCCCGGGACAGGGGTTGAGACCCAGTACTTC
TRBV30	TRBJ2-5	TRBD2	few	CAWSVGLAGLETQYF	TGTGCCTGGAGTGTAGGTCTAGCGGGATTAGAGACCCAGTACTTC
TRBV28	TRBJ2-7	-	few	CASSPTYEQYF	TGTGCCAGCAGCCCTACCTACGAGCAGTACTTC
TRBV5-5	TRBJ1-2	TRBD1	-	CASSLDRSGGRWGYTF	TGTGCCAGCAGCTTGGATCGGTCAGGGGGTAGGTGGGGCTACACCTTC
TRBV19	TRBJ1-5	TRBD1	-	CASRSLRDSGNQPQHF	TGTGCCAGTAGGAGCTTAAGGGACAGCGGCAATCAGCCCCAGCATTTT